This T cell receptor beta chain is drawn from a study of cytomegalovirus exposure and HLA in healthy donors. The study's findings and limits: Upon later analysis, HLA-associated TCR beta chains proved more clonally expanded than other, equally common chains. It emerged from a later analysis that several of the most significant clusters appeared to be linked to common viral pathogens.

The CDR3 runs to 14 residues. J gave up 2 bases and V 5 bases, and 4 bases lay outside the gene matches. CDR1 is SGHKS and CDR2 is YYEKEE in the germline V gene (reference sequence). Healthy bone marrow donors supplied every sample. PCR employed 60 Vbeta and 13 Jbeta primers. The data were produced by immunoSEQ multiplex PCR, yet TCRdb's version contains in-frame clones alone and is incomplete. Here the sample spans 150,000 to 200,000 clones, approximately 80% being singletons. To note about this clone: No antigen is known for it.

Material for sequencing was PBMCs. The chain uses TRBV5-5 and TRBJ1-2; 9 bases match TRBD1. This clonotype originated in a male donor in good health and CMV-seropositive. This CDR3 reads CASSWTGANYGYTF. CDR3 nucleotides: TGTGCCAGCAGTTGGACAGGGGCCAACTATGGCTACACCTTC.